What follows describes a single T cell receptor (beta chain). As yet, its antigen is unknown. The data stem from a study of T-cell reconstitution after alpha-beta-depleted transplantation in children. Unique molecular identifiers were built into the TCRbeta library. Each CDR3 protein gets one entry after TCRdb re-called the PCR reads with MiXCR. Among 670,000 or so distinct CDR3 sequences listed, around 12% were seen once. Study-wide points: Alpha-beta T cells about two months after transplant reportedly derived from several hundred expanded graft clones. The authors attributed T-cell counts and diversity one year after transplant mostly to newly produced T cells.

The sequence was collected from a girl aged 2 to 9 with congenital amegakaryocytic thrombocytopenia, due to receive a stem cell transplant. The sample here was PBMCs, taken before TCRalphabeta/CD19-depleted stem cell transplant.

This chain's CDR3 is CASSKIAGSTFAETQYF. CDR3 bases: TGTGCCAGCAGCAAAATAGCGGGAAGTACGTTCGCGGAGACCCAGTACTTC. The rearrangement joins TRBV7-2 to TRBJ2-5, with 8 nucleotides matching TRBD2. The CDR3 extends over 17 amino acids. The trim removed 5 bases at V and 5 bases at J, leaving 16 bases unmatched. The germline V gene has CDR1 SGHTA and CDR2 FQGNSA.